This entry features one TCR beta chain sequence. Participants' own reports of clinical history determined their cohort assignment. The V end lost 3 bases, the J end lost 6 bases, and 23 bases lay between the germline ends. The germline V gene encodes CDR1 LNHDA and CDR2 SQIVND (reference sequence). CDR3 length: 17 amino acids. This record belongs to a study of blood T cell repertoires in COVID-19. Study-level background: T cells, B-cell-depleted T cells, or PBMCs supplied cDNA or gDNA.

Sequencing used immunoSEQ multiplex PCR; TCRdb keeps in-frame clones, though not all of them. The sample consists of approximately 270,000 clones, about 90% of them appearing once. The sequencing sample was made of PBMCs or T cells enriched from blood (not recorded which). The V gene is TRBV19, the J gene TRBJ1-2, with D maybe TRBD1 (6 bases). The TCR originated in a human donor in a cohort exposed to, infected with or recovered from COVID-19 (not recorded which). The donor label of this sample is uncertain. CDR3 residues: CASSILRYREGQHGYTF. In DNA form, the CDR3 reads TGTGCCAGTAGTATCTTAAGATACAGGGAGGGACAACATGGCTACACCTTC.